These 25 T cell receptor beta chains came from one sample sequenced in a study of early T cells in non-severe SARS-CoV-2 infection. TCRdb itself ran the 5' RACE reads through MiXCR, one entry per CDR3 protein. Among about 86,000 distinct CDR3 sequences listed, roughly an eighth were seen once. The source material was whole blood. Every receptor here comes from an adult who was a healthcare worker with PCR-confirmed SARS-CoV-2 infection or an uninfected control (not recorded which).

The CDR3 loop reads CASSFGAGGPGNEQFF. For the CDR3, the DNA is TGTGCCAGCAGCTTTGGAGCGGGAGGGCCGGGCAATGAGCAGTTCTTC. The chain joins TRBV7-6 to TRBJ2-1; 10 bases align to TRBD2. Trimming removed 3 bases from V and 6 bases from J; junction bases left unmatched: 8. Germline lookup yields CDR1 SGHVS and CDR2 FNYEAQ. CDR3 length equals 16 residues.

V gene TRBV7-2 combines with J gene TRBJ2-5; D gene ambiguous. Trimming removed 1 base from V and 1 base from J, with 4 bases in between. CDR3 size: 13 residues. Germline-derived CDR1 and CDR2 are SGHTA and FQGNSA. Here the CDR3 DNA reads TGTGCCAGCAGCTTAGTACTCCAAGAGACCCAGTACTTC. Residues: CASSLVLQETQYF. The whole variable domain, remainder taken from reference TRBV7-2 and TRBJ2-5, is GAGVSQSPSNKVTEKGKDVELRCDPISGHTALYWYRQSLGQGLEFLIYFQGNSAPDKSGLPSDRFSAERTGGSVSTLTIQRTQQEDSAVYLCASSLVLQETQYFGPGTRLLVL.

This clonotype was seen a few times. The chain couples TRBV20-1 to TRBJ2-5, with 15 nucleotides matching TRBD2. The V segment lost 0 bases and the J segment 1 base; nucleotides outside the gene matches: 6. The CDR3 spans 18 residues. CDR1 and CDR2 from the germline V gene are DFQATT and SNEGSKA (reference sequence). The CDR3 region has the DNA TGCAGTGCTAGAGATCGGACTAGCGGGAGGGAATCCCAAGAGACCCAGTACTTC. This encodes CSARDRTSGRESQETQYF.

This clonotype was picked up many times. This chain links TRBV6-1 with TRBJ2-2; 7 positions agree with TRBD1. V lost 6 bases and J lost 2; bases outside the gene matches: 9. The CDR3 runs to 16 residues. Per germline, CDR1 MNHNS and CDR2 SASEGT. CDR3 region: CASRPPGQSNTGELFF. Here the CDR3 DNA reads TGTGCCAGCAGACCACCGGGACAGTCCAACACCGGGGAGCTGTTTTTT.

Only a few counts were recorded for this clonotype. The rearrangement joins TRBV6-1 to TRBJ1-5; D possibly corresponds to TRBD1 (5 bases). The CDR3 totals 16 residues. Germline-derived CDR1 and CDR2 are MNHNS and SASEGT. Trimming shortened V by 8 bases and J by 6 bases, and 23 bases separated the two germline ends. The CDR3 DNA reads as TGTGCCAGCGCCCCGCAGAGGGCGGTGGGACTTCAGCCCCAGCATTTT. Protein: CASAPQRAVGLQPQHF.

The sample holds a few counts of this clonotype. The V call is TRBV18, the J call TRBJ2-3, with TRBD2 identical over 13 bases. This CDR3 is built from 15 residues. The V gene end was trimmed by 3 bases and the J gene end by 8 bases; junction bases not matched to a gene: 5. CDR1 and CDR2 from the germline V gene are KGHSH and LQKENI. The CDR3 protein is CASSPWTSGSGTQYF. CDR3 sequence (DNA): TGTGCCAGCTCACCTTGGACTAGCGGGAGCGGTACGCAGTATTTT.

The CDR3 here is CSASAGTTSYNEQFF. CDR3 in DNA: TGCAGTGCTAGTGCCGGGACCACCTCCTACAATGAGCAGTTCTTC. The chain has TRBV20-1 and TRBJ2-1; D may match TRBD1 or TRBD2 (5 bases each). Trimming shortened V by 3 bases and J by 0 bases, and 12 bases separated the two germline ends. The CDR3 runs to 15 residues. Germline V gene lookup returns CDR1 DFQATT and CDR2 SNEGSKA (reference sequence).

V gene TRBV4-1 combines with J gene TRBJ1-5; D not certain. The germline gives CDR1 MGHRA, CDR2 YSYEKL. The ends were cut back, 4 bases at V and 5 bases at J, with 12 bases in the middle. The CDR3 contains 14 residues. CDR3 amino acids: CASSRDEKDQPQHF. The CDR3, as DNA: TGCGCCAGCAGCCGCGACGAAAAGGATCAGCCCCAGCATTTT.

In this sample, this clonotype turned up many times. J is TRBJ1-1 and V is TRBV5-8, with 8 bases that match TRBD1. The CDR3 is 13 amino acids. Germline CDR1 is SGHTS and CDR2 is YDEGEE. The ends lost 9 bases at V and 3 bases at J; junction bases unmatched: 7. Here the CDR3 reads CATRTGRDTEAFF. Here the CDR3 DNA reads TGTGCCACCCGGACAGGGAGAGACACTGAAGCTTTCTTT.

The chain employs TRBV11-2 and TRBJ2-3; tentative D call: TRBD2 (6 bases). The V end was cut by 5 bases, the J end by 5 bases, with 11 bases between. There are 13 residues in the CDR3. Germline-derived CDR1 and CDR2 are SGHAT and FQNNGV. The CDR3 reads CASSRERGDTQYF. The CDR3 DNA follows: TGTGCCAGCAGCCGGGAGAGGGGAGATACGCAGTATTTT. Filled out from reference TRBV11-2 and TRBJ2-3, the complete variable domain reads EAGVAQSPRYKIIEKRQSVAFWCNPISGHATLYWYQQILGQGPKLLIQFQNNGVVDDSQLPKDRFSAERLKGVDSTLKIQPAKLEDSAVYLCASSRERGDTQYFGPGTRLTVL.

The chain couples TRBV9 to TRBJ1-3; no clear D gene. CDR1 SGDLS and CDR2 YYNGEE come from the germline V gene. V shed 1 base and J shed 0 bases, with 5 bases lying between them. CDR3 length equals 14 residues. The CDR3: CASSVSISGNTIYF. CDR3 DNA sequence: TGTGCCAGCAGCGTATCTATCTCTGGAAACACCATATATTTT.

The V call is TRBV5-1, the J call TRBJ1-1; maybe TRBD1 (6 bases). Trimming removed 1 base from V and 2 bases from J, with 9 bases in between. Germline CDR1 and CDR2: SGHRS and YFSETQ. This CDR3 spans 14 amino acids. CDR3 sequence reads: CASSLMGANTEAFF. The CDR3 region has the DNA TGCGCCAGCAGCTTGATGGGGGCCAACACTGAAGCTTTCTTT. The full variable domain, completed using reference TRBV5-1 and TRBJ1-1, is KAGVTQTPRYLIKTRGQQVTLSCSPISGHRSVSWYQQTPGQGLQFLFEYFSETQRNKGNFPGRFSGRQFSNSRSEMNVSTLELGDSALYLCASSLMGANTEAFFGQGTRLTVV.

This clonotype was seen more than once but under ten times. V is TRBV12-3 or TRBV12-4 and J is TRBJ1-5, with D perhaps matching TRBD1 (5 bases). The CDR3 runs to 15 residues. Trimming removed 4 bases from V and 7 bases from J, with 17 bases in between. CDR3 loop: CASSYPGPRLQPQHF. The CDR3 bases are TGTGCCAGCAGTTACCCGGGACCGAGGCTGCAGCCCCAGCATTTT.

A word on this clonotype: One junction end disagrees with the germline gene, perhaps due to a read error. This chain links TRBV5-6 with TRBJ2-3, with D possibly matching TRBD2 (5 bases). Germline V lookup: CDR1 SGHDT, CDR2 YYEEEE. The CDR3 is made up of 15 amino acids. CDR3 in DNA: TGTGACAGCAGCCGACTGGAGGATGGCACAGATACGCAGTATTTT. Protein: CDSSRLEDGTDTQYF. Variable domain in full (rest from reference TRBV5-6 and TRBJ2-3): DAGVTQSPTHLIKTRGQQVTLRCSPKSGHDTVSWYQQALGQGPQFIFQYYEEEERQRGNFPDRFSGHQFPNYSSELNVNALLLGDSALYLCDSSRLEDGTDTQYFGPGTRLTVL.

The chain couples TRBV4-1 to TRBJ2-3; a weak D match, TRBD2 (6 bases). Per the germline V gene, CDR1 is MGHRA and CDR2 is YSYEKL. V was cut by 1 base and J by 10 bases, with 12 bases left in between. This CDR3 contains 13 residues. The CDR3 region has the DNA TGCGCCAGCAGCCAAGGGGGGTCGGGAGCGCAGTATTTT. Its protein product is CASSQGGSGAQYF.

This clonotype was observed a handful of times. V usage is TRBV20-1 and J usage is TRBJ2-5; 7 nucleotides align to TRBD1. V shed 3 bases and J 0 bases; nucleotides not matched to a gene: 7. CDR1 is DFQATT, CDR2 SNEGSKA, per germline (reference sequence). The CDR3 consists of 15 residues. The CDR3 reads CSASKKGQYQETQYF. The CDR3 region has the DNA TGCAGTGCTAGCAAAAAGGGACAGTACCAAGAGACCCAGTACTTC.

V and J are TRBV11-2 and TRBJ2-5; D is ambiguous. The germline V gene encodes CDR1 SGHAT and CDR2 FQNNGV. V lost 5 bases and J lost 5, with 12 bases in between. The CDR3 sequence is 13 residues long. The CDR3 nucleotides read TGTGCCAGCAGCCGAGAGTTTGGCGAGACCCAGTACTTC. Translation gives CASSREFGETQYF. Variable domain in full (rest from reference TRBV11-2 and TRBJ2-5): EAGVAQSPRYKIIEKRQSVAFWCNPISGHATLYWYQQILGQGPKLLIQFQNNGVVDDSQLPKDRFSAERLKGVDSTLKIQPAKLEDSAVYLCASSREFGETQYFGPGTRLLVL.

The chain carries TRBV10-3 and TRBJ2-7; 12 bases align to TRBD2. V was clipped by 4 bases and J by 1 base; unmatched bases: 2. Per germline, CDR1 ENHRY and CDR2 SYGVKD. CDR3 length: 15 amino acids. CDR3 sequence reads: CAISGTSGTSYEQYF. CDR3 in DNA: TGTGCCATCAGTGGGACTAGCGGGACTTCCTACGAGCAGTACTTC.

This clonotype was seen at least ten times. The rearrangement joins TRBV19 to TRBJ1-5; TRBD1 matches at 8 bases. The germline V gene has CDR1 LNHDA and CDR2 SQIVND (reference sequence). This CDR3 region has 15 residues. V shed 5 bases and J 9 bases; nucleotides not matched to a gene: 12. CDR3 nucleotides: TGTGCCAGTAGTTCCCGGACAGGGCGTGTTCGGCCCCAGCATTTT. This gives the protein CASSSRTGRVRPQHF.

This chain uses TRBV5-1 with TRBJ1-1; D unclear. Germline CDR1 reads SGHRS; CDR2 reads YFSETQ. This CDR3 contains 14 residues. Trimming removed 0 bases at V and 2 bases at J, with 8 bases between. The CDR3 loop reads CASSLAQANTEAFF. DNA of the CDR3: TGCGCCAGCAGCTTGGCCCAGGCAAACACTGAAGCTTTCTTT.

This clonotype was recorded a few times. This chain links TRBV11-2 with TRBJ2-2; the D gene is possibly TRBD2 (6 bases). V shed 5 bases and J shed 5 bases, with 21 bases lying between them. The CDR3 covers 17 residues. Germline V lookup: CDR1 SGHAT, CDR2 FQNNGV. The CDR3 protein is CASSPYLRGSGTGELFF. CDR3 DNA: TGTGCCAGCAGCCCTTACCTCCGGGGGTCGGGGACCGGGGAGCTGTTTTTT.

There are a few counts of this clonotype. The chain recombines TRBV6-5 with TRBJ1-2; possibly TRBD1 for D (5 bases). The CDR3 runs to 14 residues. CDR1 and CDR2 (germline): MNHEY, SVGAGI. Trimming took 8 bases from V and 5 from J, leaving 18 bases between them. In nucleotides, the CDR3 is TGTGCCAGCGCGGCGGGACGAGCCACTTATGGCTACACCTTC. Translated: CASAAGRATYGYTF.

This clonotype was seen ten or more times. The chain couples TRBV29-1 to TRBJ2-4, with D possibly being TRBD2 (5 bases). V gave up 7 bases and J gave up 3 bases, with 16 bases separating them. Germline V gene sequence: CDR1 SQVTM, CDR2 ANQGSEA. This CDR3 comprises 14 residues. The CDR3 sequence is CSAVPPRDKNIQYF. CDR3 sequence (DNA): TGCAGCGCTGTACCCCCACGGGACAAAAACATTCAGTACTTC.

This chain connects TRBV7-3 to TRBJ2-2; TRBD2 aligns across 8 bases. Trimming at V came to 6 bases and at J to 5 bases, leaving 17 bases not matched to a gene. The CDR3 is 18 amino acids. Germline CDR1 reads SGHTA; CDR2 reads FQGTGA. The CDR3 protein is CASSPSGGRALGTGELFF. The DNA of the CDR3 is TGTGCCAGCAGTCCTTCGGGAGGGAGGGCCCTCGGTACCGGGGAGCTGTTTTTT.

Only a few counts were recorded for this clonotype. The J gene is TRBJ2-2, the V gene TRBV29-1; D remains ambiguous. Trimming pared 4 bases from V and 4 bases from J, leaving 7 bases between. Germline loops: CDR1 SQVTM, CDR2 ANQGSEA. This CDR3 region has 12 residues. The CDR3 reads CSVAEFTGELFF. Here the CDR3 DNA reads TGCAGCGTTGCGGAATTCACCGGGGAGCTGTTTTTT.